This T cell receptor (beta chain) comes out of a study of shared clonotypes between healthy human individuals. Study-wide findings and caveats: Blood was the only sampled material, and tissue repertoires likely differ.

The CDR3 runs to 18 residues. CDR1 MNHEY and CDR2 SMNVEV come from the germline V gene (reference sequence). The junction had 7 bases not matched to a gene; V was cut back by 3 bases and J by 2 bases. As for this clone: The antigen remains unidentified.

Ten immunoSEQ deep assay plates held the unsorted PBMC DNA. The data were produced by immunoSEQ multiplex PCR, yet TCRdb's version contains in-frame clones alone and is incomplete. The sample includes fewer than 500,000 clones, about three quarters of them seen just once. The sample taken for sequencing was PBMCs. This chain uses TRBV27 with TRBJ2-6, with TRBD1 identical over 10 bases. This clonotype was sampled from a woman aged 40 to 50 in good health. Some clones in this sample may be carry-over from other donors' samples. The CDR3 loop is CASSLRTGGIAGANVLTF. The DNA of the CDR3 is TGTGCCAGCAGTTTGAGGACAGGGGGAATTGCTGGGGCCAACGTCCTGACTTTC.